This T cell receptor (beta chain) came from a study of CD8+ T cells in alopecia areata. Study background: Administration of oral tofacitinib to treated patients was at 5 to 10 mg twice daily. Study findings and constraints: Especially in alopecia totalis/universalis, lesional scalp showed greater clonality than normal scalp did.

V trimming: 5 bases; J trimming: 0 bases; junction bases outside the gene matches: 6. The CDR3 runs to 15 residues. CDR1 and CDR2 from the germline V gene are KGHSH and LQKENI. cDNA reverse transcribed from extracted RNA served as the sequencing template. Sequencing used immunoSEQ multiplex PCR; TCRdb keeps in-frame clones, though not all of them. Of 140,000 or so clones in the sample, 45% to 60% were seen once. Alopecia areata patients provided lesional scalp punch biopsies and peripheral blood, both collected for the study. PBMCs were stained for CD3, CD4 and CD8, and CD4+ and CD8+ T cells were sorted. The sample holds a few counts of this clone. Its antigen is unknown.

V usage is TRBV18 and J usage is TRBJ2-7, with 8 positions matching TRBD1. This sample comprised CD4+ T cells sorted from blood, obtained at week 0. The TCR comes from a human donor with alopecia areata. CDR3 nucleotide sequence: TGTGCCAGCTCAGCCAGGGGGCTTAACTCCTACGAGCAGTACTTC. As protein: CASSARGLNSYEQYF.